Listed here is a single T cell receptor beta chain. What it binds is not known. One junction end does not reproduce the germline sequence, and a read error may be involved. This specimen comes from a study of CD8+CD57+ T cells in acquired aplastic anemia. Whole-study context: Sorted CD4+ plus CD8+ cells gave DNA averaging about 3.2 ug. General study findings and limits: There were some 27 CD8+ CDR3 sequences that occurred in both patients and controls.

The CDR3 has 12 residues. CD8+CD57+ cell expansion, shown by flow cytometry, had occurred in the patients selected for sequencing. As a group, the patients uniformly had severe acquired aplastic anemia. Patients were therapy-naive when their blood was sampled. Using genomic DNA as the template, TCR beta VDJ and CDR3 profiling was carried out. TCRdb fed the reads into MiXCR, producing one record per CDR3 protein. Among about 160,000 distinct CDR3 sequences listed, about half were seen once. The J gene is TRBJ1-3, the V gene TRBV12-3 or TRBV12-4; no definite D call. The origin of this receptor is a human donor with aplastic anemia. The sequenced sample was sorted CD4+, CD8+, or CD8+CD57+ T cells (not recorded which) from PBMCs. CDR3 coding DNA: TGTGCCAGCAGCCAAGCAGAGGGCACCGTATATTTT. Translating it yields CASSQAEGTVYF.